A selection of T cell receptor beta chains follows, all from one sample in a study of shared clonotypes between healthy human individuals. The data were produced by immunoSEQ multiplex PCR, yet TCRdb's version contains in-frame clones alone and is incomplete. The table records hundreds of thousands of clones, 74% of them present only once. What was sequenced was memory CD4+ T cells sorted from blood. These receptors were taken from a woman aged 30 to 39 in good health. CDR3s include the opening cysteine and the closing phenylalanine or tryptophan. The D gene is left open where the match is weak. Clone size appears in some rows only: once, few, many, or a class for an expanded clone.

clone_size d_call j_call v_call cdr3_nt cdr3_aa
- - TRBJ2-5 TRBV30 TGTGCCTGGAGTGTTGGGAACCAAGAGACCCAGTACTTC CAWSVGNQETQYF
- - TRBJ1-1 TRBV28 TGTGCCAGCACGGGACATTCTACCCCCAACACTGAAGCTTTCTTT CASTGHSTPNTEAFF
- - TRBJ2-7 TRBV7-8 TGTGCCAGCAGCTTAGGGGGCGTGTGGTACTTC CASSLGGVWYF
- TRBD1 TRBJ1-1 TRBV28 TGTGCCAGCAGCAACCCGGGACAGGGGGCCTTTGGGACTTTCTTT CASSNPGQGAFGTFF
- TRBD2 TRBJ2-2 TRBV7-7 TGTGCCAGCAGCGGGACTAGCGGGAGTTACACCGGGGAGCTGTTTTTT CASSGTSGSYTGELFF
- - TRBJ1-2 TRBV30 TGTGCCTGGAGTGTAGTGGGAGTTCGCGGCTACACCTTC CAWSVVGVRGYTF
- - TRBJ1-5 TRBV15 TGTGCCACCAGCAGAGATTTTAATCAGCCCCAGCATTTT CATSRDFNQPQHF
- - TRBJ2-1 TRBV14 TGTGCCAGCAGTAGTAACTACAATGAGCAGTTCTTC CASSSNYNEQFF
- - TRBJ1-4 TRBV18 TGTGCCAGCTCACCAACCGGGCCCACTAGTGAAAAACTGTTTTTT CASSPTGPTSEKLFF
few - TRBJ1-2 TRBV5-1 TGCGCCAGCAGCCAGGTGGATTCGGGCGGCTACACCTTC CASSQVDSGGYTF
- - TRBJ2-5 TRBV11-2 TGTGCCAGCAGGATAGACCCAGCGATCCAAGAGACCCAGTACTTC CASRIDPAIQETQYF
- - TRBJ2-5 TRBV11-2 TGTGCCAGCAGCTTAGATACCGAGACCCAGTACTTC CASSLDTETQYF
- - TRBJ2-5 TRBV25-1 TGTGCCAGCAGAAGGACGGGAGAGACCCAGTACTTC CASRRTGETQYF
- TRBD2 TRBJ2-1 TRBV6-5 TGTGCCAGCAGTTACTGGGGCGGGAGGCACAATGAGCAGTTCTTC CASSYWGGRHNEQFF
- TRBD1 TRBJ1-1 TRBV10-1 TGCGCCGCCGAATCAGGGGGCGGCATGAACACTGAAGCTTTCTTT CAAESGGGMNTEAFF
- - TRBJ1-3 TRBV7-9 TGTGCCAGCAGCCTCAGTGACACCATATATTTT CASSLSDTIYF
- - TRBJ2-6 TRBV4-1 TGCGCCAGCAGCCAAGCCAGGACTGTGCTTATGGGCTCTGGGGCCAACGTCCTGACTTTC CASSQARTVLMGSGANVLTF
- - TRBJ1-2 TRBV28 TGTGCCAGCACCCAAAGACGGGAGCATGGCTACACCTTC CASTQRREHGYTF
- TRBD2 TRBJ2-7 TRBV19 TGTGCCAGTAGTCCTCCCGGACTAGCGGGAGGCTACGAGCAGTACTTC CASSPPGLAGGYEQYF
- - TRBJ1-2 TRBV4-1 TGCGCCAGCAGCCAAGGGAGGGGGGACCGAGGCTATGGCTACACCTTC CASSQGRGDRGYGYTF
- TRBD1 TRBJ1-1 TRBV11-2 TGTGCCAGCAGCTCGAACGGCAGGGGGGGAACTGAAGCTTTCTTT CASSSNGRGGTEAFF
- - TRBJ1-5 TRBV6-1 TGTGCCAGCAGTTTGGTCTGGGGTAATCAGCCCCAGCATTTT CASSLVWGNQPQHF
- - TRBJ2-7 TRBV14 TGTGCCAGCAGCCCGGCCACAGGGTCTGACGAGCAGTACTTC CASSPATGSDEQYF
many - TRBJ2-2 TRBV11-2 TGTGCCAGCAGGGCCTCTCTCACCGGGGAGCTGTTTTTT CASRASLTGELFF
- TRBD1 TRBJ1-4 TRBV28 TGTGCCAGCAGTTTACCGGGACAGGGTAATGAAAAACTGTTTTTT CASSLPGQGNEKLFF
- TRBD2 TRBJ2-2 TRBV5-4 TGTGCCAGCAGCTTGGGACTAGCGACGACCGGGGAGCTGTTTTTT CASSLGLATTGELFF
- - TRBJ2-7 TRBV28 TGTGCCAGCAAGGTCGCCGGCACAGGGCCCGAGCAGTACTTC CASKVAGTGPEQYF
- - TRBJ1-1 TRBV5-1 TGCGCCAGCAGCAAAGACGGCCAAGGGTTAGCTGAAGCTTTCTTT CASSKDGQGLAEAFF
- TRBD2 TRBJ2-5 TRBV4-2 TGTGCCAGCAGCCATAAGCGGGAGCGGAGAGAGACCCAGTACTTC CASSHKRERRETQYF
- - TRBJ2-3 TRBV4-2 TGTGCCAGCAGCCAAGAGGGATTAGCGGCGGATACGCAGTATTTT CASSQEGLAADTQYF
once - TRBJ2-2 TRBV19 TGTGCCAGTAGTAAAGTGACACAGGGAACCGGGGAGCTGTTTTTT CASSKVTQGTGELFF
- - TRBJ2-7 TRBV29-1 TGCAGCGTCCTCGCCCCGACTGGCAACTACGAGCAGTACTTC CSVLAPTGNYEQYF
- TRBD1 TRBJ1-1 TRBV29-1 TGCAGCGTTGGGGCCTCCCAGGGGGTTCGCACTGAAGCTTTCTTT CSVGASQGVRTEAFF
- - TRBJ2-7 TRBV9 TGTGCCAGCAGCCGGACAGCAACCTACGAGCAGTACTTC CASSRTATYEQYF
- TRBD2 TRBJ2-3 TRBV2 TGTGCCAGCAGTGAAGCGCGGGGGAGATACACGGATACGCAGTATTTT CASSEARGRYTDTQYF
few TRBD1 TRBJ2-2 TRBV11-3 TGTGCCAGCAGTTTCCACCGACAGGGGGTAACCGGGGAGCTGTTTTTT CASSFHRQGVTGELFF
many - TRBJ2-7 TRBV6-6 TGTGCCAGCAAAGTAGGGCAGGCTGTCTACGAGCAGTACTTC CASKVGQAVYEQYF
- TRBD1 TRBJ2-7 TRBV7-6 TGTGCCAGCAGCGCCGGACAGGGGGGTCCGGGGGAGCAGTACTTC CASSAGQGGPGEQYF
- - TRBJ1-5 TRBV21-1 TGTGCCAGCAGCAAATGGCAGAATCAGCCCCAGCATTTT CASSKWQNQPQHF
- - TRBJ1-3 TRBV6-7 TGTGCCAGCAGTTACTCGACCCCCGAACCTGGAGGAAACACCATATATTTT CASSYSTPEPGGNTIYF
once - TRBJ2-1 TRBV13 TGTGCCAGCAGCTATCCGTCAAGCGACACCACAAGCAATGAGCAGTTCTTC CASSYPSSDTTSNEQFF
- - TRBJ2-7 TRBV5-6 TGTGCCAGCAGCTCGACCTACGAGCAGTACTTC CASSSTYEQYF
- TRBD2 TRBJ2-3 TRBV11-2 TGTGCCAGCAGCTTCGACAGCGGGAGTTACGGCACAGATACGCAGTATTTT CASSFDSGSYGTDTQYF
- TRBD2 TRBJ2-1 TRBV7-2 TGTGCCAGCAGCTTATATCTAGCGGGGTACAATGAGCAGTTCTTC CASSLYLAGYNEQFF
- TRBD2 TRBJ2-7 TRBV5-4 TGTGCCAGCAGAGCCGGACTAGCGGGAGCCCACGAGCAGTACTTC CASRAGLAGAHEQYF
- TRBD1 TRBJ1-6 TRBV4-1 TGCGCCAGCAGCCGGGGACAGGGGGCAGGTAATTCACCCCTCCACTTT CASSRGQGAGNSPLHF
- - TRBJ2-4 TRBV7-9 TGTGCCAGCAGCTTACTTAAGGGGGATAAAAACATTCAGTACTTC CASSLLKGDKNIQYF
few - TRBJ1-5 TRBV10-1 TGCGCCAGCAGTGAAGGGACCTTGGGACAGCCCCAGCATTTT CASSEGTLGQPQHF
- - TRBJ2-7 TRBV5-1 TGCGCCAGCAGCTTGGGAGAATATAGAGACGGGCACGAGCAGTACTTC CASSLGEYRDGHEQYF